These 29 T cell receptor beta chains originate from one sample sequenced in a study of vaccination effects on CD4 cells after COVID-19. TCRdb keeps only in-frame clones here, not all; method: immunoSEQ multiplex PCR. This table has around 46,000 clones, approximately 61% appearing once. Investigators separated out CD4+ T cells once approximately 11 days of culture had passed. The antigens these receptors bind are not known. Material: CD4+ T cells from PBMCs cultured without peptide, obtained before COVID-19 vaccination. These receptors originate from a human donor who received a COVID-19 vaccine.

The chain combines TRBV10-1 with TRBJ2-1; D is undetermined. V lost 6 bases and J 4 bases, leaving 16 bases between the germline ends. Germline V lookup: CDR1 WNHNN, CDR2 SYGVQD (reference sequence). This CDR3 has 15 amino acids. CDR3 coding DNA: TGCGCCAGCAGGTACAGATCCCCCTATTACAATGAGCAGTTCTTC. Amino acid sequence: CASRYRSPYYNEQFF.

This clone has more than one count but fewer than ten. The chain carries TRBV7-2 and TRBJ2-1, with D hard to call. Germline V lookup: CDR1 SGHTA, CDR2 FQGNSA. Trimming shortened V by 5 bases and J by 2 bases, and 10 bases separated the two germline ends. CDR3 length: 14 amino acids. The CDR3 nucleotides read TGTGCCAGCAGCAGTATTTCCCCCTACAATGAGCAGTTCTTC. This codes for CASSSISPYNEQFF.

This clone occurred a few times. The chain recombines TRBV3-1 (or the pseudogene TRBV3-2) with TRBJ2-2, with D perhaps given as TRBD1 or TRBD2 (5 bases each). This CDR3 spans 15 amino acids. CDR1 and CDR2 from the germline V gene are LGHDT and YNNKEL (reference sequence). Deletions cut 1 base from V and 6 bases from J, with 12 bases between. CDR3 amino acids: CASSQAGPSSGELFF. The CDR3, as DNA: TGTGCCAGCAGCCAAGCGGGGCCCAGCTCCGGGGAGCTGTTTTTT.

The V gene is TRBV19, the J gene TRBJ1-1, with D possibly being TRBD1 (5 bases). The V gene lost 2 bases and the J gene lost 2 bases, with 12 bases spanning the gap. Germline-derived CDR1 and CDR2 are LNHDA and SQIVND (reference sequence). This CDR3 region has 15 residues. The CDR3 loop is CASSISPGANTEAFF. CDR3 bases: TGTGCCAGTAGTATAAGCCCCGGGGCAAACACTGAAGCTTTCTTT.

There are a few counts of this clone. The chain uses TRBV3-1 (or the pseudogene TRBV3-2) and TRBJ1-2; 8 bases match TRBD1. This CDR3 is built from 12 residues. V gave up 11 bases and J gave up 3 bases; unmatched junction bases: 5. CDR1 is LGHDT, CDR2 YNNKEL, per germline (reference sequence). CDR3 sequence: CACQGAHYGYTF. CDR3 sequence (DNA): TGTGCCTGCCAGGGGGCTCACTATGGCTACACCTTC.

This clone was detected only a few times. The CDR3 region is CASSPGLPGNTIYF. The DNA for the CDR3 is TGTGCCAGCAGTCCAGGGCTCCCTGGAAACACCATATATTTT. This chain uses TRBV5-8 with TRBJ1-3; perhaps TRBD1 as D (5 bases). The CDR3 runs to 14 residues. Germline lookup yields CDR1 SGHTS and CDR2 YDEGEE. The germline V and J ends were trimmed by 5 bases and 2 bases, with 11 bases remaining between them.

The V gene is TRBV2, the J gene TRBJ1-4; no definite D call. V shed 7 bases and J shed 0 bases, with 12 bases lying between them. The CDR3 has 15 amino acids. Germline CDR1 reads SNHLY; CDR2 reads FYNNEI. The DNA of the CDR3 is TGTGCCAGCAAGGAATGGTTTGCAACTAATGAAAAACTGTTTTTT. Translated: CASKEWFATNEKLFF.

This chain links TRBV19 with TRBJ1-1, with 9 bases aligning to TRBD1. CDR3 size: 14 residues. Germline assignment: CDR1 LNHDA and CDR2 SQIVND (reference sequence). V was clipped by 1 base and J by 3 bases; unmatched bases: 0. The CDR3 DNA reads as TGTGCCAGTAGTATAGGGGACAGGGACACTGAAGCTTTCTTT. Protein: CASSIGDRDTEAFF. The entire variable domain, with the rest obtained from reference TRBV19 and TRBJ1-1, is as follows: DGGITQSPKYLFRKEGQNVTLSCEQNLNHDAMYWYRQDPGQGLRLIYYSQIVNDFQKGDIAEGYSVSREKKESFPLTVTSAQKNPTAFYLCASSIGDRDTEAFFGQGTRLTVV.

This clone was counted a few times. One junction end does not reproduce the germline sequence, and a read error may be involved. The chain couples TRBV15 to TRBJ1-1; possibly TRBD1 for D (5 bases). This CDR3 comprises 17 residues. The V gene's germline CDR1 is LNHNV and CDR2 YYDKDF (reference sequence). The chain's CDR3 is CATSRELYSQVKTEAFF. CDR3 DNA sequence: TGTGCCACCAGCAGAGAGCTATACTCACAGGTGAAAACTGAAGCTTTCTTT.

This clone was detected only once. Sequence at one end of the junction differs from germline and may be a read error. V and J are TRBV7-9 and TRBJ2-3, with D perhaps matching TRBD2 (5 bases). Per the germline V gene, CDR1 is SEHNR and CDR2 is FQNEAQ (reference sequence). This CDR3 contains 13 residues. DNA for the CDR3: TGTGCCAGCAGCTTAAGGGAGAGGGTAGCCAAAGACTTT. Its translation: CASSLRERVAKDF. The whole variable domain, remainder taken from reference TRBV7-9 and TRBJ2-3, is DTGVSQNPRHKITKRGQNVTFRCDPISEHNRLYWYRQTLGQGPEFLTYFQNEAQLEKSRLLSDRFSAERPKGSFSTLEIQRTEQGDSAMYLCASSLRERVAKDFGPGTRLTVL.

This chain joins TRBV9 and TRBJ2-1, with D unclear. In germline, CDR1 is SGDLS, CDR2 YYNGEE. V was pared by 0 bases and J by 7 bases, with 5 bases between. This CDR3 is built from 12 residues. CDR3 loop: CASSVGLNEQFF. In DNA form, the CDR3 reads TGTGCCAGCAGCGTAGGTTTGAATGAGCAGTTCTTC.

This clone appeared a few times. The V call is TRBV30, the J call TRBJ2-1; D call uncertain. This CDR3 contains 12 residues. The V end was cut by 5 bases, the J end by 6 bases, with 11 bases between. Germline-derived CDR1 and CDR2 are GTSNPN and SVGIG (reference sequence). CDR3 nucleotides: TGTGCCTGGCAAAAGGGCCTCAATGAGCAGTTCTTC. The encoded protein is CAWQKGLNEQFF.

This clone appeared a few times. The rearrangement joins TRBV6-5 to TRBJ1-2; 10 nucleotides align to TRBD1. V gave up 6 bases and J gave up 8 bases; unmatched junction bases: 12. Germline values: CDR1 MNHEY, CDR2 SVGAGI. CDR3 length equals 15 residues. In DNA, the CDR3 is TGTGCCAGCAGCCCAGACCTCGGACAGGGGGGGGGCTACACCTTC. Protein sequence: CASSPDLGQGGGYTF.

In the case of this clone: The DNA is left out, because the CDR3 cannot be placed on it with certainty; the CDR3 is given as TCRdb lists it. The chain is built from TRBV5-1 and TRBJ1-3; no check of the table's D call, TRBD1, against the DNA was made. CDR1 is SGHRS, CDR2 YFSETQ, per germline. The CDR3 spans 15 amino acids, including both terminal residues. The CDR3 loop is CASSFGQGPGNTIYF.

This chain connects TRBV27 to TRBJ2-7, with D unresolved. V lost 3 bases and J 7 bases, leaving 10 bases between the germline ends. Germline V CDR1 and CDR2: MNHEY, SMNVEV (reference sequence). The CDR3 contains 12 residues. CDR3 residues: CASSLSGREQYF. CDR3 sequence (DNA): TGTGCCAGCAGTTTGTCCGGACGGGAGCAGTACTTC.

This chain's CDR3 is CASSQSPTGYTGELFF. The DNA of the CDR3 is TGTGCCAGCAGCCAATCTCCGACAGGGTATACCGGGGAGCTGTTTTTT. The chain carries TRBV16 and TRBJ2-2; 7 bases agree with TRBD1. J lost 5 bases, V lost 0 bases, and 6 bases had no gene match. The CDR3 extends over 16 amino acids. The germline V gene has CDR1 KGHSY and CDR2 FQNENV.

The chain joins TRBV7-2 to TRBJ1-6; D is uncertain. The V gene's germline CDR1 is SGHTA and CDR2 FQGNSA. The V end lost 3 bases, the J end lost 7 bases, and 10 bases lay between the germline ends. The CDR3 sequence is 14 residues long. The CDR3 loop reads CASSFVPENSPLHF. CDR3 nucleotides: TGTGCCAGCAGCTTTGTACCAGAGAATTCACCCCTCCACTTT. The whole variable domain, filled in from reference TRBV7-2 and TRBJ1-6, reads GAGVSQSPSNKVTEKGKDVELRCDPISGHTALYWYRQSLGQGLEFLIYFQGNSAPDKSGLPSDRFSAERTGGSVSTLTIQRTQQEDSAVYLCASSFVPENSPLHFGNGTRLTVT.

V usage is TRBV30 and J usage is TRBJ2-7; 10 bases agree with TRBD2. The V gene's germline CDR1 is GTSNPN and CDR2 SVGIG (reference sequence). The V and J ends lost 2 bases and 2 bases, in that order; junction bases with no gene match: 15. The CDR3 covers 18 residues. CDR3 sequence (DNA): TGTGCCTGGAGTTCCCTCCGGCTGACTAGCGGGTTAGCCTACGAGCAGTACTTC. Translation: CAWSSLRLTSGLAYEQYF.

The chain recombines TRBV5-1 with TRBJ2-1; 13 bases agree with TRBD2. The trim removed 0 bases at V and 8 bases at J, leaving 5 bases unmatched. Germline lookup yields CDR1 SGHRS and CDR2 YFSETQ. This CDR3 comprises 16 residues. The CDR3, as DNA: TGCGCCAGCAGCTTGGGCGGGACTAGCGGGGTCGATGAGCAGTTCTTC. Encoded protein: CASSLGGTSGVDEQFF.

This clone was detected a few times. The genes are TRBV10-3 and TRBJ2-3; TRBD2 agrees at 10 bases. The CDR3 is 14 amino acids. With 11 bases clipped from V and 2 bases from J, the junction kept 7 bases outside the gene matches. Germline V gene sequence: CDR1 ENHRY, CDR2 SYGVKD. CDR3 nucleotide sequence: TGTGCCGCCCGGACTAGCGGTACCACAGATACGCAGTATTTT. Translation: CAARTSGTTDTQYF.

The chain links TRBV15 to TRBJ1-1, with D unclear. V lost 3 bases to trimming and J lost 3 bases, with 8 bases between them. Looked up from germline, CDR1 is LNHNV and CDR2 is YYDKDF (reference sequence). The CDR3 covers 13 residues. CDR3 residues: CATSRRADTEAFF. DNA of the CDR3: TGTGCCACCAGCAGGAGGGCTGACACTGAAGCTTTCTTT.

J is TRBJ1-5 and V is TRBV7-2; a weak D match, TRBD1 (5 bases). The germline CDR1 and CDR2 sequences are SGHTA and FQGNSA. Trimming cost V 4 bases and J 5 bases, with 9 bases left between them. CDR3 size: 13 residues. CDR3 residues: CASSYRGDQPQHF. The CDR3 coding sequence is TGTGCCAGCAGCTACAGAGGGGATCAGCCCCAGCATTTT.

The chain employs TRBV7-8 and TRBJ2-3; D gene unclear. This CDR3 has 16 residues. Trimming left V 4 bases short and J 0 bases short, with 14 bases between. The germline CDR1 and CDR2 sequences are SGHVS and FQNEAQ. The CDR3 DNA is TGTGCCAGCAGCTCCAGATTCACGACTAGCACAGATACGCAGTATTTT. Its translation is CASSSRFTTSTDTQYF.

This clone was seen just once. The chain combines TRBV9 with TRBJ1-2; D uncertain. V was cut by 0 bases and J by 4 bases, with 7 bases left in between. CDR1 and CDR2 (germline): SGDLS, YYNGEE. There are 13 residues in the CDR3. The CDR3 loop is CASSVADGYGYTF. CDR3 DNA sequence: TGTGCCAGCAGCGTAGCAGACGGCTATGGCTACACCTTC. The full variable domain, completed using reference TRBV9 and TRBJ1-2, is DSGVTQTPKHLITATGQRVTLRCSPRSGDLSVYWYQQSLDQGLQFLIQYYNGEERAKGNILERFSAQQFPDLHSELNLSSLELGDSALYFCASSVADGYGYTFGSGTRLTVV.

The chain uses TRBV7-2 and TRBJ1-4; D unclear. CDR1 is SGHTA and CDR2 is FQGNSA in the germline V gene. There are 15 residues in the CDR3. V dropped 5 bases and J dropped 2 bases, with 12 bases sitting between them. Here the CDR3 DNA reads TGTGCCAGCAGCCTATTCGGCGTTACTAATGAAAAACTGTTTTTT. Translation gives CASSLFGVTNEKLFF.

V gene TRBV6-5 combines with J gene TRBJ1-3, with 9 positions matching TRBD1. The CDR3 totals 15 residues. The V segment lost 4 bases and the J segment 2 bases; nucleotides outside the gene matches: 3. Germline V gives CDR1 MNHEY, CDR2 SVGAGI. The CDR3 protein is CASSSGTGPGNTIYF. CDR3 DNA sequence: TGTGCCAGCAGTTCGGGGACAGGGCCTGGAAACACCATATATTTT.

V usage is TRBV5-1 and J usage is TRBJ1-1; D remains unclear. In germline, CDR1 is SGHRS, CDR2 YFSETQ. The V and J ends lost 4 bases and 1 base respectively, with 8 bases between them. This CDR3 contains 13 residues. CDR3 bases: TGCGCCAGCAGCCAGGCACGGAACACTGAAGCTTTCTTT. It is translated as CASSQARNTEAFF. Together with reference TRBV5-1 and TRBJ1-1, the CDR3 gives the full variable domain: KAGVTQTPRYLIKTRGQQVTLSCSPISGHRSVSWYQQTPGQGLQFLFEYFSETQRNKGNFPGRFSGRQFSNSRSEMNVSTLELGDSALYLCASSQARNTEAFFGQGTRLTVV.

This clone appeared a few times. The rearrangement joins TRBV28 to TRBJ1-6, with 9 bases fitting TRBD1. Germline CDR1 is MDHEN and CDR2 is SYDVKM. The CDR3 runs 17 residues. Trimming removed 6 bases from V and 11 bases from J; junction bases left unmatched: 17. The CDR3: CASSSLSPGTGKPPLHF. Written as DNA, the CDR3 is TGTGCCAGCAGCTCCCTCTCCCCCGGGACAGGGAAGCCACCCCTCCACTTT. The variable domain in full, with the rest retrieved from reference TRBV28 and TRBJ1-6, is DVKVTQSSRYLVKRTGEKVFLECVQDMDHENMFWYRQDPGLGLRLIYFSYDVKMKEKGDIPEGYSVSREKKERFSLILESASTNQTSMYLCASSSLSPGTGKPPLHFGNGTRLTVT.

The V and J genes are TRBV18 and TRBJ1-4; no firm D call. The germline V gene has CDR1 KGHSH and CDR2 LQKENI. The V end was cut by 6 bases, the J end by 4 bases, with 6 bases between. The CDR3 has 12 residues. The CDR3 DNA sequence: TGTGCCAGCTCGACGTATAATGAAAAACTGTTTTTT. Amino acids: CASSTYNEKLFF. The full variable domain, completed using reference TRBV18 and TRBJ1-4, is NAGVMQNPRHLVRRRGQEARLRCSPMKGHSHVYWYRQLPEEGLKFMVYLQKENIIDESGMPKERFSAEFPKEGPSILRIQQVVRGDSAAYFCASSTYNEKLFFGSGTQLSVL.